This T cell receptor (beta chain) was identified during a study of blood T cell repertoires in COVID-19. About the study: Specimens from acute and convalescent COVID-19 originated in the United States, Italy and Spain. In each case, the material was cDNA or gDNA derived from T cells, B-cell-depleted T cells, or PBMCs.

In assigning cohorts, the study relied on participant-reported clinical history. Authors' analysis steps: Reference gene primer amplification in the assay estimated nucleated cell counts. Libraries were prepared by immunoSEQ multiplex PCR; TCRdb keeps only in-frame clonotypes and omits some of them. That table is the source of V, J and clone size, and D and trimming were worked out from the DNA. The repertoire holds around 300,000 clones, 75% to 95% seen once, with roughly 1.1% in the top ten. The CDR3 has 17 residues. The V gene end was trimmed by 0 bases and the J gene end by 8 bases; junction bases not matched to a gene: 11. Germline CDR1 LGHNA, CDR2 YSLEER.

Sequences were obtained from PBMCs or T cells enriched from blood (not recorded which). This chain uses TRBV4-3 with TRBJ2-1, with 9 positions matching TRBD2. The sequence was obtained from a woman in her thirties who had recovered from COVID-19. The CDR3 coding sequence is TGCGCCAGCAGCCAAGACCGGGGACTAGCCCACGCGGATGAGCAGTTCTTC. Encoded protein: CASSQDRGLAHADEQFF.